The 9 T cell receptor beta chains presented below share a single source sample, sequenced in a study of cytomegalovirus exposure and HLA in healthy donors. The PCR employed 60 Vbeta primers together with 13 Jbeta primers. Assay: immunoSEQ multiplex PCR; the TCRdb copy retains only in-frame clones and omits some. Of around 88,000 clones in the sample, 78% were seen once. The sample consisted of PBMCs. Receptors were obtained from a middle-aged woman in good health and CMV-seropositive.

J is TRBJ1-1 and V is TRBV7-9; 8 bases align to TRBD1. The V gene's germline CDR1 is SEHNR and CDR2 FQNEAQ (reference sequence). The CDR3 is made up of 13 amino acids. With 3 bases clipped from V and 4 bases from J, the junction kept 1 base outside the gene matches. CDR3 sequence: CASSFRGPTEAFF. The CDR3 DNA is TGTGCCAGCAGCTTCAGGGGGCCCACTGAAGCTTTCTTT.

This clone showed up just a few times. Other nucleotide sequences from this sample produce the same CDR3. The V gene is TRBV7-9, the J gene TRBJ2-2; tentative D call: TRBD1 (6 bases). The germline V gene has CDR1 SEHNR and CDR2 FQNEAQ (reference sequence). V shed 1 base and J shed 2 bases, with 8 bases lying between them. This CDR3 region has 15 residues. For the CDR3, the DNA is TGTGCCAGCAGCTTAGGCAGGGGCAACACCGGGGAGCTGTTTTTT. Protein: CASSLGRGNTGELFF.

The chain couples TRBV29-1 to TRBJ2-7; TRBD1 might be the D (5 bases). Germline V lookup: CDR1 SQVTM, CDR2 ANQGSEA. The V and J ends lost 7 bases and 4 bases respectively, with 11 bases between them. The CDR3 is made up of 11 amino acids. CDR3 sequence (DNA): TGCAGCGCCAGGGTACTGTACGAGCAGTACTTC. It specifies CSARVLYEQYF.

The chain employs TRBV27 and TRBJ2-7, with 7 bases that match TRBD2. The CDR3 is 16 amino acids. V dropped 0 bases and J dropped 4; count of bases not matched to a gene: 9. Germline-derived CDR1 and CDR2 are MNHEY and SMNVEV (reference sequence). The CDR3 region is CASSLSGTSASYEQYF. CDR3 sequence (DNA): TGTGCCAGCAGTTTATCGGGAACTAGCGCGAGTTACGAGCAGTACTTC.

V and J are TRBV10-1 and TRBJ2-4, with 10 positions matching TRBD2. This CDR3 comprises 18 residues. V gave up 7 bases and J gave up 2 bases; unmatched junction bases: 14. The germline CDR1 and CDR2 sequences are WNHNN and SYGVQD (reference sequence). CDR3 in amino acids: CASTGAGGCFVTKNIQYF. The CDR3 nucleotides are TGCGCCAGCACTGGAGCGGGAGGGTGTTTCGTAACCAAAAACATTCAGTACTTC.

The chain carries TRBV5-5 and TRBJ2-5; maybe TRBD2 (7 bases). Germline V CDR1 and CDR2: SGHKS, YYEKEE (reference sequence). The CDR3 contains 16 residues. Trimming cost V 2 bases and J 5 bases, with 19 bases left between them. CDR3 sequence (DNA): TGTGCCAGCAGCTTCAGTGGGAGGGGGGTAGAGGAGACCCAGTACTTC. It encodes CASSFSGRGVEETQYF.

This rearrangement joins TRBV19 to TRBJ2-2; possibly TRBD2 for D (6 bases). Germline CDR1 and CDR2: LNHDA and SQIVND (reference sequence). The CDR3 consists of 13 residues. V was clipped by 1 base and J by 6 bases, with 6 bases between them. The CDR3 region is CASSIGGAGELFF. CDR3 sequence (DNA): TGTGCCAGTAGTATAGGGGGGGCCGGGGAGCTGTTTTTT. Full variable domain (outside the CDR3, taken from reference TRBV19 and TRBJ2-2): DGGITQSPKYLFRKEGQNVTLSCEQNLNHDAMYWYRQDPGQGLRLIYYSQIVNDFQKGDIAEGYSVSREKKESFPLTVTSAQKNPTAFYLCASSIGGAGELFFGEGSRLTVL.

The chain links TRBV7-2 to TRBJ1-6, with D perhaps TRBD1 (5 bases). Trimming stripped 2 bases from V and 7 bases from J, with 12 bases between. Germline values: CDR1 SGHTA, CDR2 FQGNSA. The CDR3 runs to 15 residues. This CDR3 is CASSLLGTRNSPLHF. The CDR3 coding sequence is TGTGCCAGCAGCTTATTAGGGACTCGGAATTCACCCCTCCACTTT.

This clone was detected only a few times. The J gene is TRBJ2-1, the V gene TRBV7-3, with TRBD2 identical over 8 bases. Germline trimming cut 4 bases from V and 4 bases from J; bases unmatched to any gene: 6. In germline, CDR1 is SGHTA, CDR2 FQGTGA. CDR3 length equals 15 residues. CDR3 DNA sequence: TGTGCCAGCAGCTCACCCACTAGCGGATACAATGAGCAGTTCTTC. Translated: CASSSPTSGYNEQFF.